This T cell receptor beta chain was found in a study of blood T cell repertoires in COVID-19. Some clones are missing from TCRdb's copy, which holds only in-frame ones; the method was immunoSEQ multiplex PCR. The profile shows roughly 380,000 clones, 70% to 90% of them singletons. CDR3 length equals 16 residues. V was trimmed by 4 bases and J by 2 bases, leaving 20 bases between them. Germline CDR1 is SQVTM and CDR2 is ANQGSEA. The chain joins TRBV29-1 to TRBJ2-5; a possible D gene is TRBD2 (7 bases). The source is a woman between 40 and 55 years old with COVID-19, enrolled during active disease. The sequenced sample was peripheral blood. CDR3 sequence (DNA): TGCAGCGTTGTAGGAAGGCGGGAGAGGGGGCAAGAGACCCAGTACTTC. This gives the protein CSVVGRRERGQETQYF.